Here is one T cell receptor (beta chain) with its context. This specimen comes from a study of blood T cells in healthy people across ages. CDR1 and CDR2 (germline): DFQATT, SNEGSKA (reference sequence). The CDR3 consists of 14 residues. V shed 6 bases, J shed 2 bases, and the junction held 7 bases outside the gene matches. A second PCR, run for 7 to 11 cycles, used a sample-barcoded 5' primer plus a J-beta primer mix. MiXCR was run by TCRdb on the 5' RACE reads, yielding one entry per CDR3 protein. The repertoire includes hundreds of thousands of distinct CDR3 sequences, more than 40% of them detected once, and around a third sits in the top ten. Donors were systemically healthy Caucasian individuals from Russia aged about 6 to 90 years.

The sample was blood. The sequence was collected from a woman in her sixties in good health. This rearrangement joins TRBV20-1 to TRBJ2-3; TRBD2 agrees at 8 bases. The CDR3 spells CSAGDSGITDTQYF. In DNA form, the CDR3 reads TGCAGTGCCGGTGATAGCGGGATCACAGATACGCAGTATTTT.